The 16 T cell receptor beta chains given below trace back to one sample, sequenced in a study of blood T cells in healthy people across ages. Primed by a sample-barcoded 5' primer and a J-beta primer mix, a second PCR proceeded for about 6 to 12 cycles. TCRdb reprocessed the 5' RACE reads with MiXCR, giving one entry per CDR3 protein. The sample lists hundreds of thousands of distinct CDR3 sequences, 58% occurring once. The source material was blood. These receptors were taken from a man aged 60-69 years in good health.

This clonotype has only a few counts. V usage is TRBV7-2 and J usage is TRBJ1-2; no definite D call. The CDR3 totals 15 residues. CDR1 and CDR2 from the germline V gene are SGHTA and FQGNSA. V was trimmed by 5 bases and J by 4 bases, leaving 17 bases between them. This chain's CDR3 is CASSPRPLSTYGYTF. DNA of the CDR3: TGTGCCAGCAGCCCGAGACCCTTAAGTACCTATGGCTACACCTTC.

This clonotype was recorded a few times. The CDR3 DNA reads as TGTGCCAGCAGCATCCGGGACAGACAAGAGACCCAGTACTTC. Protein: CASSIRDRQETQYF. J is TRBJ2-5 and V is TRBV7-2; 7 nucleotides line up with TRBD1. V shed 5 bases and J 2 bases; nucleotides not matched to a gene: 5. The CDR3 spans 14 residues. CDR1 is SGHTA, CDR2 FQGNSA, per germline.

The rearrangement links TRBV12-3 or TRBV12-4 to TRBJ1-4; 8 nucleotides match TRBD1. V gave up 4 bases and J gave up 9 bases; unmatched junction bases: 13. The CDR3 covers 16 residues. CDR3 bases: TGTGCCAGCAGTTCAACCTCCGGGACAGGAGGGCAAAAACTGTTTTTT. Residues: CASSSTSGTGGQKLFF.

The V call is TRBV12-3 or TRBV12-4, the J call TRBJ2-1; 7 nucleotides line up with TRBD2. The CDR3 covers 16 residues. V was pared by 6 bases and J by 10 bases, with 18 bases of the junction left unmatched. DNA of the CDR3: TGTGCCAGCAGCTTTCATAGGACTAGTGAGGCTTACGAGCAGTTCTTC. Translated, it gives CASSFHRTSEAYEQFF.

This clonotype was counted between two and nine times. The chain has TRBV11-2 and TRBJ2-1; 9 nucleotides agree with TRBD2. This CDR3 is 17 amino acids long. Germline lookup yields CDR1 SGHAT and CDR2 FQNNGV. V shed 5 bases and J 4 bases; nucleotides not matched to a gene: 12. CDR3 sequence reads: CASSLLSGRGGYNEQFF. The CDR3 DNA reads TGTGCCAGCAGCCTCCTGAGCGGGCGGGGGGGTTACAATGAGCAGTTCTTC.

This clonotype was observed a few times. J is TRBJ2-5 and V is TRBV28, with D tentatively TRBD1 (6 bases). The V end was cut by 6 bases, the J end by 3 bases, with 14 bases between. CDR1 and CDR2 from the germline V gene are MDHEN and SYDVKM. This CDR3 has 14 residues. The CDR3 nucleotides read TGTGCCAGCAGCCGACAGGCCGTTAAAGAGACCCAGTACTTC. Translation: CASSRQAVKETQYF.

The gene calls are TRBV20-1 and TRBJ1-2; weak D call: TRBD1 (6 bases). This CDR3 has 13 residues. Germline CDR1 is DFQATT and CDR2 is SNEGSKA (reference sequence). Trimming pared 4 bases from V and 4 bases from J, leaving 13 bases between. CDR3: CSAKEGGGYGYTF. The CDR3 DNA sequence: TGCAGTGCTAAAGAGGGGGGTGGCTATGGCTACACCTTC.

The V gene is TRBV24-1, the J gene TRBJ2-3; D is possibly TRBD2 (5 bases). Germline V gene lookup returns CDR1 KGHDR and CDR2 SFDVKD. The CDR3 runs to 12 residues. V was cut by 5 bases and J by 9 bases, with 11 bases left in between. For the CDR3, the DNA is TGTGCCACCAGTGCGACGGGGTGGACGCAGTATTTT. Protein: CATSATGWTQYF.

The V gene is TRBV20-1, the J gene TRBJ2-7; weak D call: TRBD2 (5 bases). This CDR3 spans 13 amino acids. Germline lookup yields CDR1 DFQATT and CDR2 SNEGSKA (reference sequence). V gave up 5 bases and J gave up 3 bases, with 14 bases separating them. The CDR3 sequence: CSASPDGNYEQYF. The CDR3 DNA is TGCAGTGCTTCGCCGGACGGGAACTACGAGCAGTACTTC.

The chain links TRBV20-1 to TRBJ1-1, with a possible D match to TRBD1 (6 bases). There are 13 residues in the CDR3. CDR1 and CDR2 from the germline V gene are DFQATT and SNEGSKA (reference sequence). Trimming took off 7 bases at V and 0 bases at J, with 12 bases between the two ends. The CDR3 DNA sequence: TGCAGTGGGAGGGGGGCACTGAACACTGAAGCTTTCTTT. Encoded protein: CSGRGALNTEAFF.

V is TRBV2 and J is TRBJ1-5, with TRBD1 identical over 7 bases. This CDR3 is built from 15 residues. Germline V gives CDR1 SNHLY, CDR2 FYNNEI. Trimming at V came to 6 bases and at J to 4 bases, leaving 9 bases not matched to a gene. The CDR3 sequence: CASRETGVGNQPQHF. CDR3 nucleotides: TGTGCCAGCAGGGAAACAGGGGTTGGTAATCAGCCCCAGCATTTT.

The chain couples TRBV10-3 to TRBJ2-3, with D possibly being TRBD2 (6 bases). Per germline, CDR1 ENHRY and CDR2 SYGVKD. V was cut by 2 bases and J by 2 bases, with 17 bases left in between. This CDR3 spans 17 amino acids. The CDR3 loop is CAISERRGPSLTDTQYF. The CDR3 DNA sequence: TGTGCCATCAGTGAGCGGAGGGGCCCGAGCCTCACAGATACGCAGTATTTT.

The rearrangement uses TRBV20-1 and TRBJ1-2, with TRBD1 matching over 7 bases. The CDR3 runs 14 residues. After removal of 0 bases from V and 7 bases from J, the junction contained 8 bases not matched to a gene. Germline lookup yields CDR1 DFQATT and CDR2 SNEGSKA (reference sequence). The CDR3 DNA is TGCAGTGCTAGAGATAAGTGGGACAGAACTGGCTACACCTTC. It specifies CSARDKWDRTGYTF.

CDR3 DNA sequence: TGTGCCATCAGGATGGAGGGGCGCAGGGATACGCAGTATTTT. It translates to CAIRMEGRRDTQYF. The rearrangement links TRBV10-3 to TRBJ2-3, with a possible D match to TRBD2 (6 bases). Trimming pared 6 bases from V and 6 bases from J, leaving 16 bases between. Germline CDR1 reads ENHRY; CDR2 reads SYGVKD. This CDR3 comprises 14 residues.

This chain links TRBV7-7 with TRBJ2-7; tentatively, D is TRBD2 (5 bases). Germline assignment: CDR1 SSHAT and CDR2 FNYEAQ (reference sequence). The CDR3 runs to 16 residues. Trimming pared 2 bases from V and 4 bases from J, leaving 18 bases between. The CDR3 reads CASSLPRGRRGYEQYF. CDR3 nucleotide sequence: TGTGCCAGCAGCTTACCTCGTGGTAGACGAGGGTACGAGCAGTACTTC.

The chain recombines TRBV10-3 with TRBJ1-6, with 7 bases fitting TRBD1. This CDR3 spans 13 amino acids. With V trimmed by 8 bases and J by 7 bases, 5 bases remained unmatched. Germline loops: CDR1 ENHRY, CDR2 SYGVKD. The CDR3 region is CAIQGQENSPLHF. DNA of the CDR3: TGTGCCATCCAAGGACAGGAGAATTCACCCCTCCACTTT.